The rows below give T cell receptor beta chains drawn from one sample of a study of T cell repertoires in ileal Crohn's disease. The assay was immunoSEQ multiplex PCR, and TCRdb's table has in-frame clones only and misses some. This sample has 2,000 to 3,000 clones, with about 92% found just once. Sequencing input: ileal tissue. These receptors were taken from an adult with Crohn's disease. CDR3s include the opening cysteine and the closing phenylalanine or tryptophan. D genes are given only for firm matches. Rows may omit the clone size; those that give it use once, few, many or a size class.

TRBJ1-2	TRBV2	.	TRBD1	13	CASRHRGGYGYTF	TGTGCCAGCAGGCACAGGGGCGGCTATGGCTACACCTTC
TRBJ1-3	TRBV6-1	.	.	15	CASSEFGPEGNTIYF	TGTGCCAGCAGTGAATTCGGTCCAGAGGGAAACACCATATATTTT
TRBJ2-1	TRBV13	.	TRBD2	13	CASTLRGGAHQFF	TGTGCCAGCACCCTCCGGGGGGGGGCCCATCAGTTCTTC
TRBJ1-2	TRBV19	.	TRBD1	12	CASSIRQGSSTF	TGTGCCAGTAGTATACGACAGGGTTCGTCCACCTTC
TRBJ1-4	TRBV11-3	.	.	13	CASSPGTLEKLFF	TGTGCCAGCAGCCCTGGGACCTTAGAAAAACTGTTTTTT
TRBJ1-4	TRBV25-1	.	.	15	CASSELSGGGEKLFF	TGTGCCAGCAGCGAACTTAGTGGGGGTGGCGAAAAACTGTTTTTT
TRBJ1-5	TRBV5-1	.	.	15	CASRPEGGGNQPQHF	TGCGCCAGCAGGCCGGAAGGAGGCGGCAATCAGCCCCAGCATTTT
TRBJ1-2	TRBV6-5	once	.	15	CASRTTGTYNYGYTF	TGTGCCAGCAGGACGACCGGGACATACAACTATGGCTACACCTTC
TRBJ2-5	TRBV9	.	.	13	CASSVMAEETQYF	TGTGCCAGCAGCGTAATGGCAGAAGAGACCCAGTACTTC
TRBJ2-1	TRBV7-2	.	TRBD2	20	CASSLAGLAGGPLASNEQFF	TGTGCCAGCAGCTTAGCGGGACTAGCGGGGGGGCCGCTTGCTTCCAATGAGCAGTTCTTC
TRBJ1-5	TRBV19	.	TRBD1	14	CASAGTGNNQPQHF	TGTGCCAGCGCCGGGACAGGGAACAATCAGCCCCAGCATTTT
TRBJ2-7	TRBV5-1	.	TRBD2	15	CASSLVLGGSYEQYF	TGCGCCAGCAGCTTGGTTCTGGGCGGGAGCTACGAGCAGTACTTC
TRBJ1-5	TRBV7-8	.	.	13	CASSLAGHQPQHF	TGTGCCAGCAGCTTAGCAGGGCATCAGCCCCAGCATTTT
TRBJ1-6	TRBV5-4	.	.	16	CASSWGGQAPNSPLHF	TGTGCCAGCAGCTGGGGAGGACAAGCGCCCAATTCACCCCTCCACTTT
TRBJ2-3	TRBV15	.	TRBD1	17	CATSREGWTGGPDTQYF	TGTGCCACCAGCAGAGAGGGGTGGACAGGGGGCCCAGATACGCAGTATTTT
TRBJ2-1	TRBV10-3	.	.	13	CASTRGDYNEQFF	TGTGCCAGTACCCGGGGAGACTACAATGAGCAGTTCTTC
TRBJ2-7	TRBV6-5	.	.	14	CASSKNPATYEQYF	TGTGCCAGCAGTAAGAATCCGGCAACCTACGAGCAGTACTTC
TRBJ2-7	TRBV19	.	TRBD1	14	CASSPGTGSYEQYF	TGTGCCAGTAGTCCTGGGACAGGTTCCTACGAGCAGTACTTC
TRBJ2-7	TRBV6-5	.	TRBD1	14	CASSYLGQGYEQYF	TGTGCCAGCAGTTACCTGGGACAGGGGTACGAGCAGTACTTC
TRBJ1-3	TRBV5-6	.	.	15	CASSLGQGPGNTIYF	TGTGCCAGCAGCCTCGGGCAGGGACCTGGAAACACCATATATTTT
TRBJ2-5	TRBV19	.	TRBD1	13	CASSLRGLETQYF	TGTGCCAGTAGCCTTAGGGGGCTGGAGACCCAGTACTTC
TRBJ2-7	TRBV5-5	.	.	14	CASISDRDSYEQYF	TGTGCCAGCATCAGTGACAGAGACTCCTACGAGCAGTACTTC
TRBJ2-2	TRBV4-3	.	TRBD1	16	CASSQDRGLGTGELFF	TGCGCCAGCAGCCAAGATAGGGGGCTGGGGACCGGGGAGCTGTTTTTT
TRBJ2-3	TRBV7-2	.	.	16	CASSLGPGTITDTQYF	TGTGCCAGCAGCTTAGGCCCAGGTACCATCACAGATACGCAGTATTTT
TRBJ2-7	TRBV14	.	TRBD1	14	CASSQGTGPYEQYF	TGTGCCAGCAGCCAAGGGACAGGGCCCTACGAGCAGTACTTC
TRBJ1-2	TRBV7-9	.	.	12	CASSKTEDGYTF	TGTGCCAGCAGCAAGACAGAAGATGGCTACACCTTC
TRBJ2-2	TRBV7-9	.	.	14	CASSPDWGSGELFF	TGTGCCAGCAGCCCGGATTGGGGGTCCGGGGAGCTGTTTTTT
TRBJ1-1	TRBV2	.	.	11	CASSAGAKAFF	TGTGCCAGCAGCGCGGGCGCGAAAGCTTTCTTT
TRBJ2-1	TRBV6-4	.	TRBD2	13	CASNGTIYNEQFF	TGTGCCAGCAACGGGACTATCTACAATGAGCAGTTCTTC
TRBJ2-5	TRBV30	.	TRBD1	15	CAWSVGDRDNAAQYF	TGTGCCTGGAGTGTGGGGGACAGGGATAACGCGGCCCAGTACTTC
TRBJ1-2	TRBV21-1	.	.	14	CASSKGKGGDGYTF	TGTGCCAGCAGCAAAGGTAAGGGGGGAGATGGCTACACCTTC
TRBJ2-3	TRBV5-1	.	TRBD1	18	CASSFQSPGDRVTDTQYF	TGCGCCAGCAGCTTTCAATCTCCCGGGGACAGGGTCACAGATACGCAGTATTTT
TRBJ2-7	TRBV14	.	.	13	CASSQGYGREQYF	TGTGCCAGCAGCCAAGGGTACGGGCGCGAGCAGTACTTC
TRBJ2-5	TRBV29-1	.	TRBD1	13	CSAGTGRQETQYF	TGCAGCGCCGGGACAGGGCGACAAGAGACCCAGTACTTC
TRBJ1-6	TRBV25-1	.	TRBD1	15	CATSTGWTGGSPLHF	TGTGCCACCTCAACCGGATGGACAGGGGGTTCACCCCTCCACTTT
TRBJ1-1	TRBV27	.	.	15	CASSLVQGIDTEAFF	TGTGCCAGCAGTTTAGTCCAGGGGATCGACACTGAAGCTTTCTTT
TRBJ2-7	TRBV9	.	TRBD2	14	CASSISGREHEQYF	TGTGCCAGCAGCATCAGCGGGAGGGAGCACGAGCAGTACTTC
TRBJ2-7	TRBV4-3	once	TRBD2	17	CASSQEVEASGANEQYF	TGCGCCAGCAGCCAAGAGGTGGAGGCTAGCGGGGCCAACGAGCAGTACTTC
TRBJ2-7	TRBV29-1	few	.	11	CSVEDRYEQYF	TGCAGCGTTGAAGATCGCTACGAGCAGTACTTC
TRBJ2-1	TRBV7-9	.	.	11	CASSPAGEQFF	TGTGCCAGCAGCCCCGCGGGCGAGCAGTTCTTC
TRBJ2-3	TRBV30	.	TRBD1	18	CAWDTGGIASGFTDTQYF	TGTGCCTGGGATACAGGGGGGATAGCATCGGGGTTCACAGATACGCAGTATTTT
TRBJ2-7	TRBV5-1	.	TRBD2	17	CASSTLPSSGTSYEQYF	TGCGCCAGCAGCACCTTACCCTCTAGCGGGACCTCCTACGAGCAGTACTTC
TRBJ1-1	TRBV18	.	TRBD1	14	CASSTTGGTTEAFF	TGTGCCAGCTCCACGACAGGGGGGACGACTGAAGCTTTCTTT
TRBJ2-5	TRBV11-2	.	TRBD2	16	CASSLGGTSGQETQYF	TGTGCCAGCAGCTTAGGTGGGACTAGCGGTCAAGAGACCCAGTACTTC
TRBJ2-5	TRBV10-3	.	.	13	CAISEGTGETQYF	TGTGCCATCAGTGAGGGAACAGGGGAGACCCAGTACTTC
TRBJ2-7	TRBV5-4	.	TRBD1	15	CASSSPGQGHYEQYF	TGTGCCAGCAGCTCGCCGGGACAGGGGCACTACGAGCAGTACTTC
TRBJ2-7	TRBV25-1	.	.	15	CASSPLGTESYEQYF	TGTGCCAGCAGCCCGCTGGGGACGGAATCCTACGAGCAGTACTTC
TRBJ2-5	TRBV30	once	.	13	CAWREMLQETQYF	TGTGCCTGGAGGGAGATGTTACAAGAGACCCAGTACTTC
TRBJ2-2	TRBV18	.	TRBD2	16	CASSPWTSGDTGELFF	TGTGCCAGCTCACCGTGGACTAGCGGGGATACCGGGGAGCTGTTTTTT
TRBJ2-1	TRBV15	once	TRBD2	18	CATSRNLGLAGEFYEQFF	TGTGCCACCAGCAGAAACCTGGGCCTAGCGGGAGAGTTCTATGAGCAGTTCTTC
TRBJ1-1	TRBV13	.	TRBD1	13	CASSRDRETEAFF	TGTGCCAGCAGCCGCGACAGGGAAACTGAAGCTTTCTTT
TRBJ1-1	TRBV11-2	once	.	13	CASSLAGATEAFF	TGTGCCAGCAGCTTGGCAGGGGCCACTGAAGCTTTCTTT
TRBJ1-4	TRBV5-6	.	.	15	CASSLKGPANEKLFF	TGTGCCAGCAGCTTGAAGGGGCCGGCTAATGAAAAACTGTTTTTT
TRBJ2-1	TRBV11-2	.	.	13	CASRPSVYNEQFF	TGTGCCAGTCGGCCCAGCGTCTACAATGAGCAGTTCTTC